One sample yielded the 18 T cell receptor beta chains listed below, sequenced in a study of shared clonotypes between healthy human individuals. Clones were read by immunoSEQ multiplex PCR, and TCRdb kept only the in-frame ones, dropping some. The sample has over a million clones; around 97% are singletons. Sequencing was performed on naive CD4+ T cells sorted from blood. The subset: CD45RA+ positively selected. The source of these receptors is a man in his thirties or forties in good health.

CDR3 region: CASSYETSGSYEQYF. DNA of the CDR3: TGTGCCAGCAGTTACGAGACTAGCGGGTCCTACGAGCAGTACTTC. J is TRBJ2-7 and V is TRBV6-6; 10 bases map to TRBD2. J was trimmed by 1 base and V by 2 bases; bases with no gene match: 2. The CDR3 extends over 15 amino acids. Germline lookup yields CDR1 MNHNY and CDR2 SVGAGI (reference sequence).

This chain uses TRBV6-1 with TRBJ2-1; D not certain. The ends were cut back, 1 base at V and 1 base at J, with 8 bases in the middle. The CDR3 sequence is 15 residues long. From germline, CDR1 is MNHNS and CDR2 SASEGT. The DNA of the CDR3 is TGTGCCAGCAGTGAAGATTATCGGTCCTACAATGAGCAGTTCTTC. Translation: CASSEDYRSYNEQFF.

The V call is TRBV4-3, the J call TRBJ2-2; D is possibly TRBD2 (5 bases). Looked up from germline, CDR1 is LGHNA and CDR2 is YSLEER. Trimming took off 5 bases at V and 5 bases at J, with 18 bases between the two ends. This CDR3 spans 16 amino acids. This chain's CDR3 is CASSDSGWLGTGELFF. The DNA of the CDR3 is TGCGCCAGCAGCGATTCGGGATGGCTTGGGACCGGGGAGCTGTTTTTT.

The chain recombines TRBV18 with TRBJ2-7, with TRBD2 identical over 8 bases. The J segment lost 6 bases and the V segment lost 5 bases, leaving 6 bases of the junction unmatched. The length of the CDR3 is 13 residues. Germline V gives CDR1 KGHSH, CDR2 LQKENI. The CDR3 is CASSKAGVGEQYF. Here the CDR3 DNA reads TGTGCCAGCTCAAAAGCGGGAGTTGGCGAGCAGTACTTC.

The V call is TRBV30, the J call TRBJ2-1; D is unresolved. V lost 0 bases and J 8 bases, leaving 5 bases between the germline ends. The CDR3 loop spans 11 amino acids. Germline CDR1 and CDR2: GTSNPN and SVGIG (reference sequence). CDR3 nucleotides: TGTGCCTGGAGTGTATTACATGAGCAGTTCTTC. As protein: CAWSVLHEQFF. The entire variable domain, with the rest obtained from reference TRBV30 and TRBJ2-1, is as follows: SQTIHQWPATLVQPVGSPLSLECTVEGTSNPNLYWYRQAAGRGLQLLFYSVGIGQISSEVPQNLSASRPQDRQFILSSKKLLLSDSGFYLCAWSVLHEQFFGPGTRLTVL.

The rearrangement links TRBV6-1 to TRBJ1-3; D unresolved. The CDR3 contains 15 residues. Looked up from germline, CDR1 is MNHNS and CDR2 is SASEGT. V lost 2 bases, J lost 4 bases, and 12 bases lay in between. The CDR3 sequence: CASSENYNPGNTIYF. CDR3 DNA sequence: TGTGCCAGCAGTGAAAATTACAATCCCGGAAACACCATATATTTT.

The CDR3 here is CACWGVAGGSQFF. CDR3 nucleotides: TGTGCCTGTTGGGGGGTAGCGGGAGGGTCGCAGTTCTTC. The chain recombines TRBV30 with TRBJ2-1; 11 bases fit TRBD2. Germline trimming cut 6 bases from V and 12 bases from J; bases unmatched to any gene: 10. Germline V gene sequence: CDR1 GTSNPN, CDR2 SVGIG (reference sequence). The CDR3 spans 13 residues.

This chain connects TRBV2 to TRBJ2-1; either TRBD1 or TRBD2 may fit D (6 bases each). The V end was cut by 3 bases, the J end by 9 bases, with 15 bases between. The CDR3 runs 14 residues. From germline, CDR1 is SNHLY and CDR2 FYNNEI. The CDR3 sequence: CASSEGGLKFEQFF. CDR3 DNA: TGTGCCAGCAGTGAGGGGGGCCTTAAGTTTGAGCAGTTCTTC. The whole variable domain, filled in from reference TRBV2 and TRBJ2-1, reads EPEVTQTPSHQVTQMGQEVILRCVPISNHLYFYWYRQILGQKVEFLVSFYNNEISEKSEIFDDQFSVERPDGSNFTLKIRSTKLEDSAMYFCASSEGGLKFEQFFGPGTRLTVL.

V usage is TRBV9 and J usage is TRBJ2-3, with TRBD1 identical over 8 bases. The CDR3 length is 16 residues. Germline-derived CDR1 and CDR2 are SGDLS and YYNGEE. V gave up 3 bases and J gave up 3 bases; unmatched junction bases: 9. As DNA, the CDR3 is TGTGCCAGCAGCGAGCGGACAGGGCGTCATACAGATACGCAGTATTTT. This translates into CASSERTGRHTDTQYF.

The V call is TRBV6-5, the J call TRBJ1-4, with D tentatively TRBD1 (5 bases). This CDR3 region has 16 residues. The V end was cut by 0 bases, the J end by 8 bases, with 16 bases between. The germline CDR1 and CDR2 sequences are MNHEY and SVGAGI. DNA of the CDR3: TGTGCCAGCAGTTACTCAGTCGGAGGGGTTGGAGAAAAACTGTTTTTT. This encodes CASSYSVGGVGEKLFF.

This sequence joins TRBV6-5 and TRBJ2-1; 11 bases agree with TRBD2. CDR3 length: 15 amino acids. V shed 6 bases, J shed 4 bases, and the junction held 5 bases outside the gene matches. The germline gives CDR1 MNHEY, CDR2 SVGAGI. The CDR3 loop reads CASSKPSGRYNEQFF. CDR3 nucleotides: TGTGCCAGCAGCAAACCTAGCGGGAGGTACAATGAGCAGTTCTTC.

This chain joins TRBV7-9 and TRBJ2-1, with 11 bases lining up with TRBD2. The J segment lost 5 bases and the V segment lost 5 bases, leaving 8 bases of the junction unmatched. The CDR3 covers 16 residues. Germline values: CDR1 SEHNR, CDR2 FQNEAQ (reference sequence). As DNA, the CDR3 is TGTGCCAGCAGCACAGTAGCGGGAGGGAAAAACAATGAGCAGTTCTTC. Its protein product is CASSTVAGGKNNEQFF. The full variable domain, in which reference TRBV7-9 and TRBJ2-1 provide the parts outside the CDR3, is DTGVSQNPRHKITKRGQNVTFRCDPISEHNRLYWYRQTLGQGPEFLTYFQNEAQLEKSRLLSDRFSAERPKGSFSTLEIQRTEQGDSAMYLCASSTVAGGKNNEQFFGPGTRLTVL.

The chain carries TRBV27 and TRBJ2-1, with D unresolved. Germline-derived CDR1 and CDR2 are MNHEY and SMNVEV (reference sequence). The CDR3 runs 17 residues. The germline V and J ends were trimmed by 5 bases and 4 bases, with 21 bases remaining between them. CDR3 DNA: TGTGCCAGCAGTCCGACTCCCTTAAGCCTCCCTTACAATGAGCAGTTCTTC. Its protein is CASSPTPLSLPYNEQFF.

This chain links TRBV5-4 with TRBJ2-5; 7 bases map to TRBD2. This CDR3 spans 18 amino acids. Germline trimming cut 0 bases from V and 5 bases from J; bases unmatched to any gene: 16. CDR1 and CDR2 (germline): SGHNT, YYREEE (reference sequence). The CDR3 sequence: CASSLGTRFSIASETQYF. The CDR3 DNA reads as TGTGCCAGCAGCTTGGGGACTAGATTTTCTATTGCATCGGAGACCCAGTACTTC.

The V gene is TRBV30, the J gene TRBJ2-1, with 7 positions matching TRBD2. Germline V gene data show CDR1 as GTSNPN and CDR2 as SVGIG (reference sequence). The CDR3 sequence is 15 residues long. Losses at the gene ends were 4 bases for V and 6 bases for J; bases not matched to a gene: 12. The chain's CDR3 is CAWTGGRAYINEQFF. For the CDR3, the DNA is TGTGCCTGGACTGGGGGGAGGGCCTATATCAATGAGCAGTTCTTC.

V and J are TRBV2 and TRBJ2-5; no reliable D call. The CDR3 has 11 amino acids. V was trimmed by 6 bases and J by 5 bases, leaving 7 bases between them. Per germline, CDR1 SNHLY and CDR2 FYNNEI. This chain's CDR3 is CASSKSETQYF. In DNA form, the CDR3 reads TGTGCCAGCAGCAAGAGCGAGACCCAGTACTTC.

Remarks on this clone: This sample also contains other DNA sequences that code for the same CDR3. V usage is TRBV18 and J usage is TRBJ2-1; a weak D match, TRBD1 (5 bases). Trimming shortened V by 1 base and J by 0 bases, and 10 bases separated the two germline ends. CDR1 KGHSH and CDR2 LQKENI come from the germline V gene. The CDR3 loop spans 16 amino acids. The CDR3 loop is CASSPQGPSSYNEQFF. DNA of the CDR3: TGTGCCAGCTCACCACAGGGGCCGAGCTCCTACAATGAGCAGTTCTTC.

The chain couples TRBV28 to TRBJ2-1; D remains unclear. Trimming cost V 8 bases and J 0 bases, with 11 bases left between them. Germline V lookup: CDR1 MDHEN, CDR2 SYDVKM. CDR3 length equals 14 residues. The CDR3 DNA reads as TGTGCCAGCTTACACCTGGGCTCCTACAATGAGCAGTTCTTC. This sequence encodes CASLHLGSYNEQFF.